These 9 T cell receptor beta chains share one sample of origin, sequenced in a study of blood T cell repertoires in COVID-19 (dated by TCRdb to the early 2020s). Receptor amplification or capture employed the immunoSEQ multiplex PCR assay. The table comes from immuneACCESS by way of TCRdb, which keeps in-frame sequences with V and J called. Part of the clones is missing from these tables; in studies checked, under half for an unresolved V gene and the rest for unknown reasons. The sample table contains 200,000 to 250,000 clones; only one count was recorded for about nine tenths of them. The top ten clonotypes cover over 3% of the sample. Sequenced sample: PBMCs or T cells enriched from blood (not recorded which). These receptors were taken from a woman between 35 and 50 years old with acute COVID-19.

This chain uses TRBV19 with TRBJ2-4, with a weak D call TRBD1 (6 bases). The V and J ends lost 4 bases and 0 bases respectively, with 13 bases between them. The CDR3 contains 16 residues. Germline V gene data show CDR1 as LNHDA and CDR2 as SQIVND (reference sequence). The CDR3 coding sequence is TGTGCCAGTAGTACAGGGGCCGCCCCAGCCAAAAACATTCAGTACTTC. Translating gives CASSTGAAPAKNIQYF.

This chain joins TRBV5-6 and TRBJ2-2, with D maybe TRBD1 (8 bases). This CDR3 region has 15 residues. CDR1 and CDR2 (germline): SGHDT, YYEEEE. Trimming removed 4 bases from V and 8 bases from J, with 18 bases in between. CDR3: CASSGLGQGYGELFF. As DNA, the CDR3 is TGTGCCAGCAGCGGACTAGGACAGGGATATGGGGAGCTGTTTTTT.

This sequence joins TRBV6-5 and TRBJ1-2; 8 positions agree with TRBD1. J gave up 6 bases and V 3 bases, and 9 bases lay outside the gene matches. Germline V gives CDR1 MNHEY, CDR2 SVGAGI. This CDR3 contains 15 residues. The CDR3 loop reads CASSYDVATGDGYTF. The CDR3 DNA sequence: TGTGCCAGCAGTTATGATGTCGCGACAGGGGATGGCTACACCTTC.

The V and J genes are TRBV25-1 and TRBJ2-7, with TRBD1 identical over 8 bases. This CDR3 has 15 amino acids. Losses at the gene ends were 4 bases for V and 4 bases for J; bases not matched to a gene: 9. Germline CDR1 reads MGHDK; CDR2 reads SYGVNS. The CDR3 sequence is CASSGGQGVIYEQYV. CDR3 in DNA: TGTGCCAGCAGTGGTGGACAGGGTGTCATTTACGAGCAGTACGTC.

The genes are TRBV25-1 and TRBJ2-1; TRBD2 matches 8 bases. The CDR3 consists of 16 residues. V lost 4 bases and J lost 4; bases outside the gene matches: 9. The germline CDR1 and CDR2 sequences are MGHDK and SYGVNS. The CDR3 nucleotides read TGTGCCAGCAGTGTTGGTGGAGCGGGGGCGTACAATGAGCAGTTCTTC. Protein product: CASSVGGAGAYNEQFF.

The rearrangement links TRBV4-3 to TRBJ1-6; 9 nucleotides line up with TRBD1. V lost 2 bases and J lost 7; bases outside the gene matches: 12. CDR1 is LGHNA, CDR2 YSLEER, per germline. The length of the CDR3 is 18 residues. Here the CDR3 reads CASSQRGATGGINSPLHF. The CDR3 DNA follows: TGCGCCAGCAGCCAAAGAGGCGCCACAGGGGGCATCAATTCACCCCTCCACTTT.

V usage is TRBV5-8 and J usage is TRBJ1-4; D unclear. Germline loops: CDR1 SGHTS, CDR2 YDEGEE. The germline V and J ends were trimmed by 0 bases and 4 bases, with 13 bases remaining between them. The CDR3 length is 16 residues. The CDR3 sequence: CASSLAEVTYNEKLFF. For the CDR3, the DNA is TGTGCCAGCAGCTTGGCCGAGGTCACCTATAATGAAAAACTGTTTTTT.

V usage is TRBV2 and J usage is TRBJ2-5; D gene ambiguous. CDR1 SNHLY and CDR2 FYNNEI come from the germline V gene. V was cut by 4 bases and J by 7 bases, with 10 bases left in between. This CDR3 comprises 12 residues. CDR3 DNA: TGTGCCAGCAGTGTGGCAGTGGCGACCCAGTACTTC. Residues: CASSVAVATQYF.

This chain uses TRBV2 with TRBJ1-6; 7 positions agree with TRBD1. This CDR3 spans 15 amino acids. The trim removed 9 bases at V and 2 bases at J, leaving 7 bases unmatched. Germline CDR1 and CDR2: SNHLY and FYNNEI. CDR3 coding DNA: TGTGCCAGAAAACCAACAGGGGCCTATAATTCACCCCTCCACTTT. It specifies CARKPTGAYNSPLHF.